This T cell receptor (beta chain) was sequenced for a study of blood T cell repertoires in COVID-19. At the level of the study: Sites across the United States, Italy and Spain contributed samples from acute and convalescent COVID-19. T cells, B-cell-depleted T cells, or PBMCs provided the cDNA or gDNA that served as material.

The germline V gene encodes CDR1 MNHNY and CDR2 SVGAGI (reference sequence). V was shortened by 8 bases and J by 7 bases, with 17 bases between the two germline ends. The CDR3 is 14 residues long. In the original workflow: It was from reference gene primer amplification that nucleated cell counts were estimated. TCRdb keeps only in-frame clones here, not all; method: immunoSEQ multiplex PCR. The V and J calls and clone size come from that table; D and trimming were worked out from the DNA. This sample has approximately 54,000 clones, with 75% to 85% found just once. The chain has TRBV6-6 and TRBJ1-4, with no clear D. The sequencing sample was made of peripheral blood. This TCR was sampled from a woman aged 55-69 years with acute or convalescent COVID-19. The CDR3 nucleotides read TGTGCCAGCCGGCTCGGGCGAGGGCGTGAAAAACTGTTTTTT. This gives the protein CASRLGRGREKLFF.